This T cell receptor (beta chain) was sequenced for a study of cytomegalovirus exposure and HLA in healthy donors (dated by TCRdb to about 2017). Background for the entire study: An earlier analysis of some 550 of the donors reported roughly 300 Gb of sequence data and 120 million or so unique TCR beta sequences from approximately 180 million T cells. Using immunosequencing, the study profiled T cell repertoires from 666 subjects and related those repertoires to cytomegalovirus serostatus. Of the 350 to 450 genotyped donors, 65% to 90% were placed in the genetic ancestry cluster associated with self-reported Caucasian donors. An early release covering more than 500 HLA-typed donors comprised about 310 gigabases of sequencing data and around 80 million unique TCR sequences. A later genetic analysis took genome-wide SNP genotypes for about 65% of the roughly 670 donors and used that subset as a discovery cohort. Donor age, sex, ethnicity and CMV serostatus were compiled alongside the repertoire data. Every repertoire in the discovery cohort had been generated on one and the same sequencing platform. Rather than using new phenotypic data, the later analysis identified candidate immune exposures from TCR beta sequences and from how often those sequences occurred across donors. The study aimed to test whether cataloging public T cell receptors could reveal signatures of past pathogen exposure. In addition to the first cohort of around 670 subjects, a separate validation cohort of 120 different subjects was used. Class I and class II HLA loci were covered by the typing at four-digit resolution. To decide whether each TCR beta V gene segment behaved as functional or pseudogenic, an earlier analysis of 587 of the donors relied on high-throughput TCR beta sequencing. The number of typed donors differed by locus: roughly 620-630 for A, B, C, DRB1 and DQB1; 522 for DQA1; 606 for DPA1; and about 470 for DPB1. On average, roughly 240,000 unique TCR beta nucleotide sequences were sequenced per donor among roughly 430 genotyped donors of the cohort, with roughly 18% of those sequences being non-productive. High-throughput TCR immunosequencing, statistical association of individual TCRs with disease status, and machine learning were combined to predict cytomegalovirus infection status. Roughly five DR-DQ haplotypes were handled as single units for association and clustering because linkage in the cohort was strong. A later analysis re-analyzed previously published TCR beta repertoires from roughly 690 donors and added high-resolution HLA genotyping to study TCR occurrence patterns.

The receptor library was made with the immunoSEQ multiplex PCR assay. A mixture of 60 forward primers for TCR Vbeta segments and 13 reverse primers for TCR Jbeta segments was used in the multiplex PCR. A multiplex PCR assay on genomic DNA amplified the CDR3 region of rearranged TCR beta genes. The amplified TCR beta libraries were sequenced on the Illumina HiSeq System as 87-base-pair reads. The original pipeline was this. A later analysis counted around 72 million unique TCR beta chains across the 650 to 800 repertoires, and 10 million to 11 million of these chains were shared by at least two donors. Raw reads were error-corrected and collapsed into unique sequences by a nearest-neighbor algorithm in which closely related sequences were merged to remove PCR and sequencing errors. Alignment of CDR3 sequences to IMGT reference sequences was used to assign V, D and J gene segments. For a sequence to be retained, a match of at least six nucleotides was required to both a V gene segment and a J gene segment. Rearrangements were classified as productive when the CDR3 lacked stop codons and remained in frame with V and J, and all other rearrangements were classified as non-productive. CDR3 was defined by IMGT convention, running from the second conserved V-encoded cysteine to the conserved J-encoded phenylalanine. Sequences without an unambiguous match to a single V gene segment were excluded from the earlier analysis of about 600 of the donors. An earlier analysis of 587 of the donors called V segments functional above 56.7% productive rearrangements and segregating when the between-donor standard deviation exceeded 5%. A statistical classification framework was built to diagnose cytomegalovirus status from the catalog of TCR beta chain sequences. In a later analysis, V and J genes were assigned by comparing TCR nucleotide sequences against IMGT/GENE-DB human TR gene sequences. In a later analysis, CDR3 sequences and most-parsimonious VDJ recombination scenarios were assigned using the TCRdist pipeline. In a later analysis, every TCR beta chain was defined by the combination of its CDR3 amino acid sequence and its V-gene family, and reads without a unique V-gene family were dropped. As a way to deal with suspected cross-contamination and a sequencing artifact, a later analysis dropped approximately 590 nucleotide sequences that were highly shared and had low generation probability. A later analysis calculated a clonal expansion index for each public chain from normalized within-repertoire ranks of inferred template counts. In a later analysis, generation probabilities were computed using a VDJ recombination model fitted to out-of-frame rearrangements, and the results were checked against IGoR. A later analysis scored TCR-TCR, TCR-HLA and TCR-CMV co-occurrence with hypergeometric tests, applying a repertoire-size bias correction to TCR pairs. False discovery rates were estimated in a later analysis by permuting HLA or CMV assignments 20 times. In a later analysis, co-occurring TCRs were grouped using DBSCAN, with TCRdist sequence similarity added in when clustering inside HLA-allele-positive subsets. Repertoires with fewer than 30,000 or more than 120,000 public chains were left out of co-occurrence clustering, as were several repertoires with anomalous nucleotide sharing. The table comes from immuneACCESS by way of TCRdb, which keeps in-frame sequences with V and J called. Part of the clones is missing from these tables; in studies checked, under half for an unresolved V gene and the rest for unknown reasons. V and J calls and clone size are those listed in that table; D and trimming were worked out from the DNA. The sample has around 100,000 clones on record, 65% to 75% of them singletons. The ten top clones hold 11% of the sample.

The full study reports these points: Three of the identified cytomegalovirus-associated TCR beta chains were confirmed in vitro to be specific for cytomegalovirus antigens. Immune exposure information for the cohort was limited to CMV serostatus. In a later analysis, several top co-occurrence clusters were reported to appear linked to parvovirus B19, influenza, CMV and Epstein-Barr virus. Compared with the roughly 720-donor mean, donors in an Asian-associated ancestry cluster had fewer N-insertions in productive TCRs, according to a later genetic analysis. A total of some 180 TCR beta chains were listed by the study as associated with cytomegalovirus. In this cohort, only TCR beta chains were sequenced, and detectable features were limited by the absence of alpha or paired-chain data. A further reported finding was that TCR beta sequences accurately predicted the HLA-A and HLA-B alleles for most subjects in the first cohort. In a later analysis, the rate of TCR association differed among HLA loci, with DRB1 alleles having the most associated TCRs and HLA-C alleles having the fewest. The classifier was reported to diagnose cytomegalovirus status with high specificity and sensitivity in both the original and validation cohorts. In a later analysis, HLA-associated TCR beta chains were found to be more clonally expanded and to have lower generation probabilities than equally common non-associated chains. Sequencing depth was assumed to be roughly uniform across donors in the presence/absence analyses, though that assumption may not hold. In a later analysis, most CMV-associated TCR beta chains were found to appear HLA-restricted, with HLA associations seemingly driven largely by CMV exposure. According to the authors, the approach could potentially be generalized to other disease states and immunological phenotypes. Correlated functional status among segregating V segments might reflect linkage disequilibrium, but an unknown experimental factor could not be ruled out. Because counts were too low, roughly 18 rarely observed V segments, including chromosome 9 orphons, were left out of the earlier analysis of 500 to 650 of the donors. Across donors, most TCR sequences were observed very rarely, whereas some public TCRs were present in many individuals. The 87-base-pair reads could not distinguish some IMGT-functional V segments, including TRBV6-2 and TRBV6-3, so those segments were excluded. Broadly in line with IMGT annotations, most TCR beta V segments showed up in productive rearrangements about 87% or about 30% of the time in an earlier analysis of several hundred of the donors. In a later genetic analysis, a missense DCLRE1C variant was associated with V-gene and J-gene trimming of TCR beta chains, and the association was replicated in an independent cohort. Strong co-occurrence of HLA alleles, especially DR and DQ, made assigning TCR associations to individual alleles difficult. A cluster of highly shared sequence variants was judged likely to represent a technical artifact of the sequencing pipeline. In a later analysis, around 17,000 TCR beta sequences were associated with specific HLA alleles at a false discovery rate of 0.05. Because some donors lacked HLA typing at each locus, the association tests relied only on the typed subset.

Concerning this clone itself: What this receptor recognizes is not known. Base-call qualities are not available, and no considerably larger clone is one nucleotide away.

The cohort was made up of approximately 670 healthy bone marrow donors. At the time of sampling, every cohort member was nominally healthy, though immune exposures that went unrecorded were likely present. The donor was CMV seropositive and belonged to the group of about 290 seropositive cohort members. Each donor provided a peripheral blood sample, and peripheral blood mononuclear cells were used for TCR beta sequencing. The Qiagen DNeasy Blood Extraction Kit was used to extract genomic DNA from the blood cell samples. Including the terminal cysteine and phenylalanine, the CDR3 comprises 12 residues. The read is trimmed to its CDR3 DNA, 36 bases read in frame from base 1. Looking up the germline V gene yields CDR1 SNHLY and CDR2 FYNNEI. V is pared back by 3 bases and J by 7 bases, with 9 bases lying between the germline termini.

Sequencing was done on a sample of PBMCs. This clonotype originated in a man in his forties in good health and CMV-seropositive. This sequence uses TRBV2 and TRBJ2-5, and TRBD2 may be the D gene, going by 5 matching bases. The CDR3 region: CASSDEGWTQYF. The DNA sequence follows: TGTGCCAGCAGTGACGAGGGCTGGACCCAGTACTTC.